The 18 T cell receptor beta chains below were found in one sample sequenced in a study of blood T cell repertoires in COVID-19. The data were produced by immunoSEQ multiplex PCR, yet TCRdb's version contains in-frame clones alone and is incomplete. This table has fewer than 450,000 clones, 90% appearing once. What was sequenced was PBMCs or T cells enriched from blood (not recorded which). These receptors all stem from a man aged 18-30 years who had recovered from COVID-19.

This clone showed up just once. The CDR3 reads CASSGRTATKLFF. For the CDR3, the DNA is TGTGCCAGCAGCGGACGGACAGCTACAAAACTGTTTTTT. The chain couples TRBV14 to TRBJ1-4; possible D gene TRBD1, 6 bases. The CDR3 has 13 residues. Trimming stripped 5 bases from V and 10 bases from J, with 14 bases between. CDR1 SGHDN and CDR2 FVKESK come from the germline V gene.

The V call is TRBV29-1, the J call TRBJ2-7, with TRBD1 identical over 7 bases. Losses at the gene ends were 4 bases for V and 0 bases for J; bases not matched to a gene: 3. CDR1 SQVTM and CDR2 ANQGSEA come from the germline V gene. There are 13 residues in the CDR3. The CDR3 loop reads CSVGGQFSYEQYF. The DNA for the CDR3 is TGCAGCGTTGGGGGACAGTTCTCCTACGAGCAGTACTTC.

The genes are TRBV4-1 and TRBJ2-3; the D gene is possibly TRBD2 (6 bases). Germline V CDR1 and CDR2: MGHRA, YSYEKL. V lost 4 bases to trimming and J lost 2 bases, with 13 bases between them. The CDR3 is made up of 15 amino acids. The CDR3 DNA follows: TGCGCCAGCAGCCGGGGAGGACTGAACACAGATACGCAGTATTTT. This codes for CASSRGGLNTDTQYF.

The gene calls are TRBV2 and TRBJ2-1; possible D gene TRBD2, 5 bases. Per the germline V gene, CDR1 is SNHLY and CDR2 is FYNNEI. V gave up 9 bases and J gave up 8 bases, with 23 bases separating them. The CDR3 is 15 amino acids. The CDR3 sequence is CARSGSGGGLDEQFF. The DNA of the CDR3 is TGTGCCAGATCCGGTAGTGGCGGCGGACTGGATGAGCAGTTCTTC.

The chain links TRBV28 to TRBJ1-3, with 9 bases aligning to TRBD1. Germline lookup yields CDR1 MDHEN and CDR2 SYDVKM. The trim removed 4 bases at V and 4 bases at J, leaving 5 bases unmatched. There are 15 residues in the CDR3. Here the CDR3 DNA reads TGTGCCAGCAGTTCACAGGGGGCGCACGGAAACACCATATATTTT. Translation: CASSSQGAHGNTIYF.

With regard to this clone: At the DNA level, this CDR3 is encoded by other sequences in the same sample as well. V gene TRBV11-2 combines with J gene TRBJ2-3; D not resolved. This CDR3 is 12 amino acids long. The germline V gene encodes CDR1 SGHAT and CDR2 FQNNGV. The V end was cut by 4 bases, the J end by 2 bases, with 4 bases between. The CDR3 sequence is CASSSSTDTQYF. The CDR3 DNA sequence: TGTGCCAGCAGCTCGTCCACAGATACGCAGTATTTT.

Concerning this clone: Additional DNA sequences in this sample encode the identical CDR3. The gene calls are TRBV20-1 and TRBJ1-2; 7 nucleotides match TRBD1. Germline V gene lookup returns CDR1 DFQATT and CDR2 SNEGSKA (reference sequence). CDR3 length: 11 amino acids. Losses at the gene ends were 4 bases for V and 7 bases for J; bases not matched to a gene: 3. The DNA of the CDR3 is TGCAGTGCTACCTACAGGGGTGGCTACACCTTC. Translating gives CSATYRGGYTF.

The chain recombines TRBV4-1 with TRBJ2-2, with D maybe TRBD2 (6 bases). V lost 1 base and J lost 2, with 14 bases in between. The CDR3 runs 17 residues. CDR1 is MGHRA and CDR2 is YSYEKL in the germline V gene. CDR3 DNA sequence: TGCGCCAGCAGCCAAGTTGGAGGGAGGAGAAACACCGGGGAGCTGTTTTTT. Protein sequence: CASSQVGGRRNTGELFF.

The V and J genes are TRBV5-1 and TRBJ1-1; D may be TRBD1 (6 bases). The CDR3 totals 14 residues. Trimming left V 4 bases short and J 5 bases short, with 15 bases between. Germline V gives CDR1 SGHRS, CDR2 YFSETQ. CDR3 bases: TGCGCCAGCAGCGTCACAGGGATGGGGACTGAAGCTTTCTTT. This translates into CASSVTGMGTEAFF.

This sequence joins TRBV5-4 and TRBJ1-6; 7 positions match TRBD1. The ends lost 2 bases at V and 9 bases at J; junction bases unmatched: 8. The germline CDR1 and CDR2 sequences are SGHNT and YYREEE (reference sequence). This CDR3 is built from 15 residues. The CDR3 DNA is TGTGCCAGCAGCTTAGACAGGGCAAAGGCTTCACCCCTCCACTTT. Amino acids: CASSLDRAKASPLHF.

This sequence joins TRBV11-3 and TRBJ2-5, with 14 nucleotides matching TRBD2. CDR1 is SGHNT and CDR2 is YENEEA in the germline V gene. V was clipped by 4 bases and J by 5 bases; unmatched bases: 9. The CDR3 loop spans 17 amino acids. CDR3 loop: CASSSGLAGGVGETQYF. For the CDR3, the DNA is TGTGCCAGCAGCTCTGGACTAGCGGGGGGTGTCGGTGAGACCCAGTACTTC.

The chain uses TRBV5-8 and TRBJ1-4; TRBD1 agrees at 8 bases. The CDR3 is 18 amino acids. From germline, CDR1 is SGHTS and CDR2 YDEGEE. J was trimmed by 4 bases and V by 4 bases; bases with no gene match: 15. CDR3 bases: TGTGCCAGCAGCCTAGGAGGACAGGGTTTGATCGGTAATGAAAAACTGTTTTTT. Translated, it gives CASSLGGQGLIGNEKLFF.

V and J are TRBV19 and TRBJ1-5; possibly TRBD1 for D (5 bases). V was pared by 3 bases and J by 7 bases, with 16 bases between. The CDR3 length is 15 residues. From germline, CDR1 is LNHDA and CDR2 SQIVND (reference sequence). The CDR3 here is CASSIGGGLGQPQHF. CDR3 DNA sequence: TGTGCCAGTAGTATTGGGGGGGGGTTAGGGCAGCCCCAGCATTTT.

As DNA, the CDR3 is TGTGCCAGCAGCCAAGTTGGGGGCCAGGCGGGAGAGACCCAGTACTTC. It encodes CASSQVGGQAGETQYF. The rearrangement uses TRBV3-1 (or the pseudogene TRBV3-2) and TRBJ2-5, with a weak D call TRBD1 (6 bases). V was shortened by 1 base and J by 4 bases, with 16 bases between the two germline ends. This CDR3 has 16 residues. Germline loops: CDR1 LGHDT, CDR2 YNNKEL (reference sequence).

The chain joins TRBV14 to TRBJ2-7, with D perhaps TRBD1 (6 bases). CDR3 length: 17 residues. Germline CDR1 is SGHDN and CDR2 is FVKESK. Trimming pared 4 bases from V and 1 base from J, leaving 20 bases between. CDR3 nucleotides: TGTGCCAGCAGCCGCGACTCGCCGAGAGACAGGTCCTACGAGCAGTACTTC. It yields the protein CASSRDSPRDRSYEQYF.

This chain uses TRBV15 with TRBJ2-2; 9 nucleotides match TRBD1. CDR1 and CDR2 from the germline V gene are LNHNV and YYDKDF (reference sequence). With V trimmed by 3 bases and J by 0 bases, 2 bases remained unmatched. The CDR3 has 16 amino acids. CDR3 nucleotide sequence: TGTGCCACCAGCAGGGGGACAGGGACGAACACCGGGGAGCTGTTTTTT. This gives the protein CATSRGTGTNTGELFF.

The J gene is TRBJ2-1, the V gene TRBV4-1; D may be TRBD1 (5 bases). V lost 3 bases to trimming and J lost 0 bases, with 12 bases between them. Germline V lookup: CDR1 MGHRA, CDR2 YSYEKL. The CDR3 has 16 amino acids. The CDR3 DNA is TGCGCCAGCAGCCACGCAGGGCTTAGCTCCTACAATGAGCAGTTCTTC. This sequence encodes CASSHAGLSSYNEQFF.

J is TRBJ2-1 and V is TRBV10-3, with 13 bases fitting TRBD2. Germline V gene data show CDR1 as ENHRY and CDR2 as SYGVKD. The CDR3 covers 16 residues. J was trimmed by 4 bases and V by 6 bases; bases with no gene match: 6. The CDR3: CAISVGLAGAYNEQFF. CDR3 coding DNA: TGTGCCATCAGCGTAGGACTAGCGGGAGCTTACAATGAGCAGTTCTTC.